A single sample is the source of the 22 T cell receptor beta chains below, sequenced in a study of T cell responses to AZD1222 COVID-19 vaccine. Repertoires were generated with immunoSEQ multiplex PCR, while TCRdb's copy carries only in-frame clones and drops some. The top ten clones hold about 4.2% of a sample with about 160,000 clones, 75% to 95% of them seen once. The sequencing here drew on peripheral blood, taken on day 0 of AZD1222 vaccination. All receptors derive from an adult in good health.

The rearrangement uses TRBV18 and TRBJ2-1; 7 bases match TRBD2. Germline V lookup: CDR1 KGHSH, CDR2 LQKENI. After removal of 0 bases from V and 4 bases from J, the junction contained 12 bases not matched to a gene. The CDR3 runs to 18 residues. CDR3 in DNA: TGTGCCAGCTCACCACCGGGGTCTAGCGGCCGACTTTACAATGAGCAGTTCTTC. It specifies CASSPPGSSGRLYNEQFF.

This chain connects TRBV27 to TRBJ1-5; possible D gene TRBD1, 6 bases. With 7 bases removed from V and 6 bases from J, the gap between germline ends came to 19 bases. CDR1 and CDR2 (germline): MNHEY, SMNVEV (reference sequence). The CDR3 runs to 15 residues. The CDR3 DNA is TGTGCCAGCACCGCGATGGGGGCGGGGAGTCAGCCCCAGCATTTT. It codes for CASTAMGAGSQPQHF.

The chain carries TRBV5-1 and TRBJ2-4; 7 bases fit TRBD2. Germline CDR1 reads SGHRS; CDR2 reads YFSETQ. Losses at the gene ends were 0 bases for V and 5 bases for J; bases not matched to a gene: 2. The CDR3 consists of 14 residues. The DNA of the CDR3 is TGCGCCAGCAGCTTGGTGGCGGGAGAAAACATTCAGTACTTC. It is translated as CASSLVAGENIQYF.

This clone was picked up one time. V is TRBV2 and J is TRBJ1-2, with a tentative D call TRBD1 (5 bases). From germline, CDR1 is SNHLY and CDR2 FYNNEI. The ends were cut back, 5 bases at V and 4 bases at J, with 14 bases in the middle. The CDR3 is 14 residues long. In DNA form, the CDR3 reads TGTGCCAGCAGTAAGGCGGGGCGGCCCTATGGCTACACCTTC. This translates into CASSKAGRPYGYTF.

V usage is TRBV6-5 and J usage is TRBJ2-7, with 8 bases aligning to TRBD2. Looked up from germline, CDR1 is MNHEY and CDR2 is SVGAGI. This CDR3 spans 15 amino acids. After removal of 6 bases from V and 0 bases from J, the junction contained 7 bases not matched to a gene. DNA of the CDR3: TGTGCCAGCAGACCCCTAGCGGGTCGCTCCTACGAGCAGTACTTC. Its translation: CASRPLAGRSYEQYF.

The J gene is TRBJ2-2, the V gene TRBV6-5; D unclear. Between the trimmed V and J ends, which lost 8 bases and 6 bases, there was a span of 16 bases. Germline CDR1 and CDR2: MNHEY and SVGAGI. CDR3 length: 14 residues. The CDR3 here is CASRRRKAPGELFF. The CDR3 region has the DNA TGTGCCAGCCGACGGCGGAAGGCCCCCGGGGAGCTGTTTTTT.

Written as DNA, the CDR3 is TGTGCCAGCAGCGAGGGGCAGGGCACTCACTATGGCTACACCTTC. This sequence encodes CASSEGQGTHYGYTF. V and J are TRBV28 and TRBJ1-2; possibly TRBD1 for D (5 bases). The CDR3 sequence is 15 residues long. V lost 6 bases to trimming and J lost 3 bases, with 17 bases between them. From germline, CDR1 is MDHEN and CDR2 SYDVKM.

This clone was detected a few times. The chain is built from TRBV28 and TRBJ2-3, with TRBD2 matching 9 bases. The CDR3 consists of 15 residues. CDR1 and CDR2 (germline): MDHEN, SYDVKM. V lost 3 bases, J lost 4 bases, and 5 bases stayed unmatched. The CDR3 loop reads CASSFGGRAADTQYF. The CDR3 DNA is TGTGCCAGCAGTTTTGGCGGGAGGGCCGCAGATACGCAGTATTTT.

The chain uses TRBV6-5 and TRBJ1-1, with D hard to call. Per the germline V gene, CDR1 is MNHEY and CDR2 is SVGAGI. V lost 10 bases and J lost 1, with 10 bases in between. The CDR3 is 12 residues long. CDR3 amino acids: CATQTGNTEAFF. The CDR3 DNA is TGTGCCACCCAGACTGGGAACACTGAAGCTTTCTTT.

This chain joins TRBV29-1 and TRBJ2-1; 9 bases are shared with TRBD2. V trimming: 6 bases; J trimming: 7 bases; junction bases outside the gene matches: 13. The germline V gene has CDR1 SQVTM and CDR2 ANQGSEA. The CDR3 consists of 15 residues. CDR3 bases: TGCAGCGTCCCCACTCGAGCGGGAGGATATAATGAGCAGTTCTTC. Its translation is CSVPTRAGGYNEQFF.

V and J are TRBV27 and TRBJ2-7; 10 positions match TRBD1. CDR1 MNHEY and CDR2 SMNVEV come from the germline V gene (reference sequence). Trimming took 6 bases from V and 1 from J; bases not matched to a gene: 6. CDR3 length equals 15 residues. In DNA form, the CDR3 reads TGTGCCAGCAGCATGACAGGGGGCGATTCCTACGAGCAGTACTTC. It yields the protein CASSMTGGDSYEQYF.

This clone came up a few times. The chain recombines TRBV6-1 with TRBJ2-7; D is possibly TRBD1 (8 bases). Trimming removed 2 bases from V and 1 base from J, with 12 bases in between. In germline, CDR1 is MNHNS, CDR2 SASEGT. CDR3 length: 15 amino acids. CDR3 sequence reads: CASSESGTGSYEQYF. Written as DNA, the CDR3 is TGTGCCAGCAGTGAAAGCGGGACAGGATCCTACGAGCAGTACTTC.

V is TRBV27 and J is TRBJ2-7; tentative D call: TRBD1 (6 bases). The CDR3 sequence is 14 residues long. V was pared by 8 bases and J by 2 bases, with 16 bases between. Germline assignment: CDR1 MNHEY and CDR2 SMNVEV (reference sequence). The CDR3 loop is CASYTRDKPYEQYF. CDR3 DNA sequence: TGTGCCAGCTATACTAGGGACAAGCCCTACGAGCAGTACTTC.

The DNA for the CDR3 is TGTGCCAGCAGTTCCCAACCGTTGGCAGGTTACAATGAGCAGTTCTTC. It codes for CASSSQPLAGYNEQFF. The gene calls are TRBV6-5 and TRBJ2-1; D is unresolved. The CDR3 spans 16 residues. Trimming removed 4 bases from V and 4 bases from J, with 17 bases in between. Per germline, CDR1 MNHEY and CDR2 SVGAGI.

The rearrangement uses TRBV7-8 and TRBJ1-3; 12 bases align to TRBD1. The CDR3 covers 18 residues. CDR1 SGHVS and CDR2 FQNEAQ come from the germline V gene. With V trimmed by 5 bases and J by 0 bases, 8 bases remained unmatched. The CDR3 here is CASSAAGTGGPSGNTIYF. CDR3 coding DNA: TGTGCCAGCAGCGCGGCCGGGACAGGGGGCCCCTCTGGAAACACCATATATTTT.

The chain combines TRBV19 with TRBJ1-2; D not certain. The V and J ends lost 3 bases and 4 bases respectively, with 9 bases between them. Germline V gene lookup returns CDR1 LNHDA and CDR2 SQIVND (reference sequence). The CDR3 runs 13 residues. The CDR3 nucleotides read TGTGCCAGTAGTATCCTGGGGAGCTATGGCTACACCTTC. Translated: CASSILGSYGYTF.

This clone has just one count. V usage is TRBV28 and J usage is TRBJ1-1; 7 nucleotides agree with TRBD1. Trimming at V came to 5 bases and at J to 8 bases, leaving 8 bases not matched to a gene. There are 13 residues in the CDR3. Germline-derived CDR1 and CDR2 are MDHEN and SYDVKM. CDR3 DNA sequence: TGTGCCAGCAGTCCCAGCCAGGGGGGCGAAGCTTTCTTT. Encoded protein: CASSPSQGGEAFF. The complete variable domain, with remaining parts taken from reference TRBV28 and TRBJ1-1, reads DVKVTQSSRYLVKRTGEKVFLECVQDMDHENMFWYRQDPGLGLRLIYFSYDVKMKEKGDIPEGYSVSREKKERFSLILESASTNQTSMYLCASSPSQGGEAFFGQGTRLTVV.

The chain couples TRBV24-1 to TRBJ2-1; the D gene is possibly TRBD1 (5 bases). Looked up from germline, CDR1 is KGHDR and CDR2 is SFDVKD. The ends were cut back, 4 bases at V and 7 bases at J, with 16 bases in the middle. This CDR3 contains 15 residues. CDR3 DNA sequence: TGTGCCACCAGTGACCCAGGGCTAAACCGGAATGAGCAGTTCTTC. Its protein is CATSDPGLNRNEQFF.

The CDR3 nucleotides are TGTGCCAGCAGTCCTATAGGGACAGCGAACACTGAAGCTTTCTTT. Translating it yields CASSPIGTANTEAFF. V and J are TRBV6-5 and TRBJ1-1, with 7 positions matching TRBD1. Germline assignment: CDR1 MNHEY and CDR2 SVGAGI. The trim removed 5 bases at V and 1 base at J, leaving 7 bases unmatched. CDR3 length: 15 residues.

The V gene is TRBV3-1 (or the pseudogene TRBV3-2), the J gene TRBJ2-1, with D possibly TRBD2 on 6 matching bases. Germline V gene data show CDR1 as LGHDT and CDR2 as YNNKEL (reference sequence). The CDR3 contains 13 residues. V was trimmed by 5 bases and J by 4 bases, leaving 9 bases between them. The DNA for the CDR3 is TGTGCCAGCAGCTTCGGGGGTTACAATGAGCAGTTCTTC. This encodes CASSFGGYNEQFF.

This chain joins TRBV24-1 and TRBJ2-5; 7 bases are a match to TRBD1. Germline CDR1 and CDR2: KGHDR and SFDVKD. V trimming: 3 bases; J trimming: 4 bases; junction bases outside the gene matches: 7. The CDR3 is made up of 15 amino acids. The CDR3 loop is CATSDRQGTGETQYF. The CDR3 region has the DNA TGTGCCACCAGTGATCGACAGGGAACGGGAGAGACCCAGTACTTC.

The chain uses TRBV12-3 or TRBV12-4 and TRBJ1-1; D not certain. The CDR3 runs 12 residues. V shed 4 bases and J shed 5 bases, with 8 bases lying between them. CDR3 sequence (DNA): TGTGCCAGCAGTTCCCGTGGAACTGAAGCTTTCTTT. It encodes CASSSRGTEAFF.